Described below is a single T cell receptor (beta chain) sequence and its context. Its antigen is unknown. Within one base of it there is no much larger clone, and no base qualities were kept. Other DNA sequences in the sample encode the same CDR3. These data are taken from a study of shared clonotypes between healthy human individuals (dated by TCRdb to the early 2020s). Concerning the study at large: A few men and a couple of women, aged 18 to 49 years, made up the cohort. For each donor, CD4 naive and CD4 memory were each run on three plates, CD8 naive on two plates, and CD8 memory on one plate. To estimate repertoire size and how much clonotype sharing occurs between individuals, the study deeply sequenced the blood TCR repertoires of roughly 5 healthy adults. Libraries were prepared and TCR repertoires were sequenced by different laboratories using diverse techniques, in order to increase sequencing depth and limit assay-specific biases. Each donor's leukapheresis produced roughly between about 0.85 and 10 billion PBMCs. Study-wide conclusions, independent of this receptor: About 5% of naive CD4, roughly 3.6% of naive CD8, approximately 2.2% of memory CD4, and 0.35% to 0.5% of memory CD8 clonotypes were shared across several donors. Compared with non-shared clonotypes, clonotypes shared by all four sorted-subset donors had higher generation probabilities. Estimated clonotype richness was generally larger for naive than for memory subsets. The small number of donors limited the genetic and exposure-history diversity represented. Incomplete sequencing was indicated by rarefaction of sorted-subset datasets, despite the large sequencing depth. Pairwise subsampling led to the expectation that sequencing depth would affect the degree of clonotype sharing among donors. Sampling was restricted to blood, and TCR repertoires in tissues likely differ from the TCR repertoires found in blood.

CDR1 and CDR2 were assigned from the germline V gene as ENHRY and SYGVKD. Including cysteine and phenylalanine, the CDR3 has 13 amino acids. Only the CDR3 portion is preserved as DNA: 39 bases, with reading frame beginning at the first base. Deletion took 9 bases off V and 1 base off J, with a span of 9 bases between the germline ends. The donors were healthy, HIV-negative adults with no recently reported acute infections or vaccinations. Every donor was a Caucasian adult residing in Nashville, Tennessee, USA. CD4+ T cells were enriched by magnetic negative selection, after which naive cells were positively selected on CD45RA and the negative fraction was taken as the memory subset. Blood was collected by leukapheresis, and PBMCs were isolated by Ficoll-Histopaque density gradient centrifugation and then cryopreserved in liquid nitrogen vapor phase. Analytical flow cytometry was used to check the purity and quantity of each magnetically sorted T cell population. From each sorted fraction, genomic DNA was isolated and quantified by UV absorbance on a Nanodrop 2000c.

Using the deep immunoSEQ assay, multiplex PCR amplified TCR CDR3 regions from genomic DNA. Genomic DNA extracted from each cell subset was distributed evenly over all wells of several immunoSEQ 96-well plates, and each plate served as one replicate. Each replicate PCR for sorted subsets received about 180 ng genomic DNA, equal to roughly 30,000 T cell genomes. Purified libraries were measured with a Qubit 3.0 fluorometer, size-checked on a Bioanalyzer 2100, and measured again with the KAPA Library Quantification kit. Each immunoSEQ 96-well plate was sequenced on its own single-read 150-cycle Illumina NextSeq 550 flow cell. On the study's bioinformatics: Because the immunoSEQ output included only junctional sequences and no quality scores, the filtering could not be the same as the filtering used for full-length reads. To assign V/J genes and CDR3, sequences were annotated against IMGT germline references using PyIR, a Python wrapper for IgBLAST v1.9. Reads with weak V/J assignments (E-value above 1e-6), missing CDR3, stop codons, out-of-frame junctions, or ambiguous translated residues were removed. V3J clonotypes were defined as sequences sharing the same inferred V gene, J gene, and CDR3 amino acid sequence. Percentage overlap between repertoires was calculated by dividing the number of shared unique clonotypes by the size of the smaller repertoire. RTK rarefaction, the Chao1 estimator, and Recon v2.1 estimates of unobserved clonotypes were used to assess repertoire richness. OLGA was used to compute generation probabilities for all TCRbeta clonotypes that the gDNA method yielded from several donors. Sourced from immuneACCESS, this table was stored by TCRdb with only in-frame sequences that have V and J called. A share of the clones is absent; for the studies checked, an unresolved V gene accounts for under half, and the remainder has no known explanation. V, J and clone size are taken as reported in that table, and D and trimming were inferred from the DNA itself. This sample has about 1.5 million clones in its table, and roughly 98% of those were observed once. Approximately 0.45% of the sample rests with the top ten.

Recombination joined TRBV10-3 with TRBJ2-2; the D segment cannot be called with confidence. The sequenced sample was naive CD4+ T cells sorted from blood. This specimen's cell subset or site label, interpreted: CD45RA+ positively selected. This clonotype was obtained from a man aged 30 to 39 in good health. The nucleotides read TGTGCCATTTCTCCAGGGAACACCGGGGAGCTGTTTTTT. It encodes CAISPGNTGELFF.